The clone carrying this T cell receptor (beta chain) was seen only a few times. Its antigen is not known. The CDR3 has 14 amino acids. Trimming took off 4 bases at V and 1 base at J, with 13 bases between the two ends. Germline V gene sequence: CDR1 SQVTM, CDR2 ANQGSEA. This sample was included in a study of T cells after yellow fever vaccination. Broader study findings: The secondary T-cell response peaked on day 5, not day 15, but was weaker.

Via MiXCR, TCRdb re-called the 5' RACE reads, giving one row per CDR3 protein. The data contain hundreds of thousands of distinct CDR3 sequences, 8.7% of them singletons. The clonotype originates from a man between 18 and 29 years old who received the YFV17D yellow fever vaccine. This chain uses TRBV29-1 with TRBJ2-5; no clear D gene. The sample in question was CD4+ T cells sorted from PBMCs, obtained 5 days after the yellow fever booster vaccination. CDR3 sequence: CSVAQRIIQETQYF. DNA for the CDR3: TGCAGCGTTGCGCAGCGAATCATCCAAGAGACCCAGTACTTC.